This T cell receptor (beta chain) emerged from a study of blood T cell repertoires in COVID-19. Study at large: T cells, B-cell-depleted T cells, or PBMCs supplied cDNA or gDNA.

The age range of participants was about 18 to 90 years, with residence in more than 20 US areas. Which cohort a participant joined came from the clinical history participants gave. This clone was counted a few times. As processed by the authors: Estimated nucleated cell counts came from reference gene primer amplification. Libraries were prepared by immunoSEQ multiplex PCR; TCRdb keeps only in-frame clonotypes and omits some of them. V and J calls and clone size are as listed in that table; D and trimming were resolved from the DNA. The data show more than 150,000 clones, over 70% seen once. The sample consisted of PBMCs or T cells enriched from blood (not recorded which). This TCR came from an older woman who had recovered from COVID-19.

The CDR3 DNA sequence: TGTGCCTGGAGTGGTTACAGGGCGCAGACCCAGTACTTC. This sequence encodes CAWSGYRAQTQYF. This chain uses TRBV30 with TRBJ2-5; possibly TRBD1 for D (6 bases). V lost 1 base and J lost 6, with 12 bases in between. This CDR3 is 13 amino acids long. Germline loops: CDR1 GTSNPN, CDR2 SVGIG (reference sequence).